This TCR beta chain was identified in a study of regulatory T cells in long-lasting Graves disease. CDR3 regions were amplified by Arm-PCR using iRepertoire HTBI primers to build TCR beta libraries. TCRdb fed the multiplex PCR reads into MiXCR, producing one record per CDR3 protein. The table includes 500,000 to 800,000 distinct CDR3 sequences, 25% to 35% detected once. This clonotype has only a few counts. The antigen is not known. Time point specified: persistent/refractory GD, antithyroid drugs over 5 years with positive TRAb. TCR sequences were obtained from RNA taken from PBMCs. Study-wide results and caveats: Persistent disease preferred TRBV28, TRBJ1-2 and TRBJ2-5. A greater number of public clonotypes (around 3,000) was shared by persistent patients than by new patients (roughly 930).

Germline CDR1 DFQATT, CDR2 SNEGSKA (reference sequence). The ends lost 4 bases at V and 7 bases at J; junction bases unmatched: 19. There are 16 residues in the CDR3. The sequence was collected from a female donor with Graves disease. The chain carries TRBV20-1 and TRBJ2-7; 7 nucleotides line up with TRBD2. Material: peripheral blood mononuclear cells (PBMCs), obtained when the disease was refractory, from a patient treated with antithyroid drugs. The CDR3 reads CSAKAGRGSLSEEQYF. CDR3 in DNA: TGCAGTGCTAAAGCAGGGCGGGGGAGCTTATCGGAGGAGCAGTACTTC.